This TCR beta chain was sequenced for a study of blood T cell repertoires in COVID-19. Study summary: In each case, the material was cDNA or gDNA derived from T cells, B-cell-depleted T cells, or PBMCs.

Here immunoSEQ multiplex PCR was the method, and the copy in TCRdb shows in-frame clones only, minus some. Among tens of thousands of clones, 75% to 80% were seen once, and the ten largest hold 7.5% to 10%. This CDR3 comprises 13 residues. J lost 8 bases, V lost 7 bases, and 7 bases had no gene match. Germline V CDR1 and CDR2: MNHEY, SVGAGI. The chain uses TRBV6-5 and TRBJ1-3; TRBD1 matches 8 bases. Sequences were obtained from peripheral blood. The TCR sequence derives from a man aged 65 to 85 with active or convalescent COVID-19. Here the CDR3 reads CASNRQGTDTIYF. The CDR3 coding sequence is TGTGCCAGCAACCGACAGGGGACGGACACCATATATTTT.